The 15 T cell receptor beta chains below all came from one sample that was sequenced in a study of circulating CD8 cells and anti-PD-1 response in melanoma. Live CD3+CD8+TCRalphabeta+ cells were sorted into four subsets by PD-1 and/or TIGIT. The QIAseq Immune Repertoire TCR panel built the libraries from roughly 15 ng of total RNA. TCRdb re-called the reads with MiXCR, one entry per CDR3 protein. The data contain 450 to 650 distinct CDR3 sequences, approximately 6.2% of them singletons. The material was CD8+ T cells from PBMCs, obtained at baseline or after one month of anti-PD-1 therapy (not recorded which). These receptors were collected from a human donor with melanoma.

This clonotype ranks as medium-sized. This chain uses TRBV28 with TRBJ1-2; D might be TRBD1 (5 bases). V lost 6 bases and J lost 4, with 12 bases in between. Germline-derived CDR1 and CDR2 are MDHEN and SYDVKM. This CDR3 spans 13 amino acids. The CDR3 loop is CASRPQAVYGYTF. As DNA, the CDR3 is TGTGCCAGCAGACCACAGGCGGTCTATGGCTACACCTTC.

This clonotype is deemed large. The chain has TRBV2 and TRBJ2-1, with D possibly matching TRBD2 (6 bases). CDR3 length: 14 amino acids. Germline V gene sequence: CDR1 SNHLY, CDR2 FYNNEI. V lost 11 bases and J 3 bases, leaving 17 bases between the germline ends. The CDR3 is CAGEEGRGYNEQFF. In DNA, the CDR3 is TGTGCCGGCGAGGAGGGAAGGGGCTACAATGAGCAGTTCTTC.

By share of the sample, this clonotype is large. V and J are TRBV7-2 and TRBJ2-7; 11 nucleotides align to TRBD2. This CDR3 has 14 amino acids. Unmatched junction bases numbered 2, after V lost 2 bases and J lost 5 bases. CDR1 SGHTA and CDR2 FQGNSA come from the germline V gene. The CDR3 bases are TGTGCCAGCAGCTTACTAGCGGGGGGCCACGAGCAGTACTTC. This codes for CASSLLAGGHEQYF.

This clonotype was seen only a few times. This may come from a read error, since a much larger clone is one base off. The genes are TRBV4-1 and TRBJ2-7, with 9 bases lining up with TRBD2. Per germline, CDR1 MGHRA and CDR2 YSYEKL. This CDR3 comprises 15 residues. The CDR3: CASSQAATSGYEQCF. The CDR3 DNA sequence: TGCGCCAGCAGCCAAGCCGCGACTAGCGGCTACGAGCAGTGCTTC.

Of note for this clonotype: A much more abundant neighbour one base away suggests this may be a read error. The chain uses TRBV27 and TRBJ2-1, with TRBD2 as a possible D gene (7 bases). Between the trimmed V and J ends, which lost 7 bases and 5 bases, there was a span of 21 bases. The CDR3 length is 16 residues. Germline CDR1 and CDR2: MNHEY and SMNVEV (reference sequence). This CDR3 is CASTLRPGGADNEQFF. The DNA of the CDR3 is TGTGCCAGCACTCTTCGTCCGGGGGGCGCTGACAATGAGCAGTTCTTC.

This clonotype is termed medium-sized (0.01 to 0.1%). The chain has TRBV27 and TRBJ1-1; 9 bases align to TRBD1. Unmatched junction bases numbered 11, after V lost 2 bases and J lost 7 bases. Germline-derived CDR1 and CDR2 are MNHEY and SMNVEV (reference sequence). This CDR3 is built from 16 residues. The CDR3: CASSLIRGQGNNEAFF. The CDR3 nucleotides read TGTGCCAGCAGTTTAATCAGGGGACAGGGTAATAATGAAGCTTTCTTT.

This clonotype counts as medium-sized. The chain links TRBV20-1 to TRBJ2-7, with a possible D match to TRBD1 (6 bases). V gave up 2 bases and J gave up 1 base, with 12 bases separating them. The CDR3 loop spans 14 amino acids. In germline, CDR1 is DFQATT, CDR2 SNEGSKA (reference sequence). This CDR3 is CSARNTGLSYEQYF. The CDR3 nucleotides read TGCAGTGCTAGAAACACAGGGCTGTCCTACGAGCAGTACTTC.

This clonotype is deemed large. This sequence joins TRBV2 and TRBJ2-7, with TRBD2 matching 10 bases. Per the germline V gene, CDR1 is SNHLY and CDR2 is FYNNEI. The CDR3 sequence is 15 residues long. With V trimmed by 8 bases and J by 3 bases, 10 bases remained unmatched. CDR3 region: CASGKWTSGDYEQYF. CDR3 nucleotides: TGTGCCAGCGGTAAATGGACTAGCGGTGACTACGAGCAGTACTTC.

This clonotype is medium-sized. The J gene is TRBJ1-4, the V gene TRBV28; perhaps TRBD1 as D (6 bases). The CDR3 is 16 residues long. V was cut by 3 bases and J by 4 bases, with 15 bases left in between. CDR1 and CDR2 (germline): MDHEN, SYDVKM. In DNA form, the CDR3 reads TGTGCCAGCAGTTTGTCAAGGCAGGGGATTAATGAAAAACTGTTTTTT. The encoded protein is CASSLSRQGINEKLFF.

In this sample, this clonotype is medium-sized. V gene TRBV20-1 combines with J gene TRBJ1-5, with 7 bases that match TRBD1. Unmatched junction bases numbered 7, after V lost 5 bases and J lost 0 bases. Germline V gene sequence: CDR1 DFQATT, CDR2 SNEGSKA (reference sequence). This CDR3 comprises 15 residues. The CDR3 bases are TGCAGTGCTCTACAGGGGTTCGGTAGCAATCAGCCCCAGCATTTT. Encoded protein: CSALQGFGSNQPQHF.

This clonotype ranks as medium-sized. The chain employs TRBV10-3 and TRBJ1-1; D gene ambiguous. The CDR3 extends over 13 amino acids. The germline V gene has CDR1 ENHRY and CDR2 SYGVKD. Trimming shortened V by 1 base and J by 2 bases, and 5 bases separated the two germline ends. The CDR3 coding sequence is TGTGCCATCAGTGAGTATAGAAACACTGAAGCTTTCTTT. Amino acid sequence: CAISEYRNTEAFF.

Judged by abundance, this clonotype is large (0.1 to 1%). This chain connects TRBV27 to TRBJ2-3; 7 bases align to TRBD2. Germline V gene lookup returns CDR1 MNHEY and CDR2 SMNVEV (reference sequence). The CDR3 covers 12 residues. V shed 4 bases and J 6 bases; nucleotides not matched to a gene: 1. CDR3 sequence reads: CASSYGRDTQYF. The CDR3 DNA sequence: TGTGCCAGCAGTTACGGGAGGGATACGCAGTATTTT.

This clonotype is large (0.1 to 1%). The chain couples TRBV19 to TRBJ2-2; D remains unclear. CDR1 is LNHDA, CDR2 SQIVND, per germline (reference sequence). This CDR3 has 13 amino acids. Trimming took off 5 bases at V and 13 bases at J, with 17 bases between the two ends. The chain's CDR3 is CASSPGSWAGLFF. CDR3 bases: TGTGCCAGTAGTCCTGGATCCTGGGCTGGGCTGTTTTTT.

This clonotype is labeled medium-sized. CDR3 protein: CASSPDSSSYEQYF. The CDR3 nucleotides are TGTGCCAGCAGCCCAGACAGTAGCTCCTACGAGCAGTACTTC. The chain couples TRBV28 to TRBJ2-7, with TRBD1 as a possible D gene (5 bases). Trimming stripped 6 bases from V and 0 bases from J, with 12 bases between. The CDR3 runs to 14 residues. Germline CDR1 MDHEN, CDR2 SYDVKM.

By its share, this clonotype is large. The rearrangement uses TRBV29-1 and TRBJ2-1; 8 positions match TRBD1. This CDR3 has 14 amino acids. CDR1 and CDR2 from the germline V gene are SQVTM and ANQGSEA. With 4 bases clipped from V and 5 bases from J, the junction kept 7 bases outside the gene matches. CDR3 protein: CSVVFGTGDNEQFF. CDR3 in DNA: TGCAGCGTTGTGTTCGGGACAGGAGACAATGAGCAGTTCTTC.